Listed here are 13 T cell receptor beta chains from one sample, sequenced in a study of shared clonotypes between healthy human individuals. Naivety among CD8 cells was defined by CD45RO negativity and positive CCR7 selection, thereby excluding terminally differentiated effector memory CD45RA+ cells. Using immunoSEQ multiplex PCR, the repertoire was profiled, and TCRdb retains in-frame clones only, with some absent. The profile shows roughly 570,000 clones, roughly 98% of them singletons. Sequences were obtained from naive CD8+ T cells sorted from blood. The source is a man aged 30-40 years in good health.

V and J are TRBV15 and TRBJ1-4; no reliable D call. V was pared by 7 bases and J by 6 bases, with 18 bases between. This CDR3 contains 15 residues. CDR1 LNHNV and CDR2 YYDKDF come from the germline V gene (reference sequence). As DNA, the CDR3 is TGTGCCACCACCCCCAGCGGCAGGTACGATGAAAAACTGTTTTTT. Translation: CATTPSGRYDEKLFF. The variable domain in full, with the rest retrieved from reference TRBV15 and TRBJ1-4, is DAMVIQNPRYQVTQFGKPVTLSCSQTLNHNVMYWYQQKSSQAPKLLFHYYDKDFNNEADTPDNFQSRRPNTSFCFLDIRSPGLGDTAMYLCATTPSGRYDEKLFFGSGTQLSVL.

The J gene is TRBJ2-7, the V gene TRBV5-1, with D tentatively TRBD2 (6 bases). This CDR3 spans 19 amino acids. V was shortened by 4 bases and J by 5 bases, with 31 bases between the two germline ends. Germline V lookup: CDR1 SGHRS, CDR2 YFSETQ. CDR3 region: CASSPFGGSVPTWGDEQYF. The CDR3 DNA reads TGCGCCAGCAGCCCCTTTGGAGGGAGTGTCCCCACTTGGGGGGACGAGCAGTACTTC.

The chain uses TRBV7-9 and TRBJ2-7; 9 positions match TRBD2. Germline V gene sequence: CDR1 SEHNR, CDR2 FQNEAQ (reference sequence). After removal of 6 bases from V and 4 bases from J, the junction contained 10 bases not matched to a gene. The CDR3 length is 15 residues. This CDR3 is CASRGLAGARYEQYF. The CDR3 DNA reads as TGTGCCAGCAGAGGATTAGCGGGAGCCCGATACGAGCAGTACTTC.

The J gene is TRBJ1-4, the V gene TRBV28, with TRBD1 as a possible D gene (5 bases). V gave up 6 bases and J gave up 7 bases, with 24 bases separating them. CDR1 MDHEN and CDR2 SYDVKM come from the germline V gene. The length of the CDR3 is 17 residues. The CDR3 loop is CASSSPRKGVVSEKLFF. The CDR3 DNA sequence: TGTGCCAGCAGCTCGCCTAGAAAAGGGGTTGTAAGTGAAAAACTGTTTTTT. Full variable domain (missing parts from reference TRBV28 and TRBJ1-4): DVKVTQSSRYLVKRTGEKVFLECVQDMDHENMFWYRQDPGLGLRLIYFSYDVKMKEKGDIPEGYSVSREKKERFSLILESASTNQTSMYLCASSSPRKGVVSEKLFFGSGTQLSVL.

V is TRBV5-5 and J is TRBJ2-1; D is uncertain. CDR3 length: 14 amino acids. Germline V CDR1 and CDR2: SGHKS, YYEKEE (reference sequence). V gave up 1 base and J gave up 9 bases, with 14 bases separating them. The CDR3 DNA reads as TGTGCCAGCAGCTTGAGCTGGCCATTCGGTGAGCAGTTCTTC. It is translated as CASSLSWPFGEQFF. The entire variable domain, with the rest obtained from reference TRBV5-5 and TRBJ2-1, is as follows: DAGVTQSPTHLIKTRGQQVTLRCSPISGHKSVSWYQQVLGQGPQFIFQYYEKEERGRGNFPDRFSARQFPNYSSELNVNALLLGDSALYLCASSLSWPFGEQFFGPGTRLTVL.

Here the CDR3 DNA reads TGCAGCGCTGACTACCACACCTACAATGAGCAGTTCTTC. Protein sequence: CSADYHTYNEQFF. The chain links TRBV29-1 to TRBJ2-1; weak D call: TRBD2 (5 bases). Trimming removed 7 bases at V and 2 bases at J, with 12 bases between. The CDR3 sequence is 13 residues long. Germline V gives CDR1 SQVTM, CDR2 ANQGSEA.

This clone was observed once. The CDR3 DNA follows: TGTGCCAGCAGCTTCATTGGGGAAAAAGAGACCCAGTACTTC. This codes for CASSFIGEKETQYF. This chain connects TRBV13 to TRBJ2-5; D is unclear. Germline lookup yields CDR1 PRHDT and CDR2 FYEKMQ (reference sequence). V lost 3 bases and J lost 3, with 11 bases in between. This CDR3 is 14 amino acids long.

As DNA, the CDR3 is TGTGCTGGGGCAGTCATCACCGGGGAGCTGTTTTTT. Its protein product is CAGAVITGELFF. This chain joins TRBV7-9 and TRBJ2-2; D is possibly TRBD1 (5 bases). The CDR3 covers 12 residues. Germline CDR1 is SEHNR and CDR2 is FQNEAQ (reference sequence).

This clone occurred once. Written as DNA, the CDR3 is TGTGCCAGCTCAATGGGACAGGGGGAAAACACCGGGGAGCTGTTTTTT. It specifies CASSMGQGENTGELFF. The V call is TRBV18, the J call TRBJ2-2; 11 positions match TRBD1. The CDR3 spans 16 residues. The junction had 4 bases not matched to a gene; V was cut back by 5 bases and J by 2 bases. Germline V gene sequence: CDR1 KGHSH, CDR2 LQKENI.

The gene calls are TRBV28 and TRBJ1-2; tentative D call: TRBD1 (6 bases). Germline CDR1 reads MDHEN; CDR2 reads SYDVKM. The CDR3 is made up of 16 amino acids. The V gene lost 4 bases and the J gene lost 6 bases, with 21 bases spanning the gap. CDR3 in DNA: TGTGCCAGCAGTTCTCTAATCGAACTGGGACATAATGGCTACACCTTC. Its protein product is CASSSLIELGHNGYTF.

The chain recombines TRBV4-3 with TRBJ2-7, with D perhaps TRBD1 or TRBD2 (5 bases each). The V gene lost 6 bases and the J gene lost 0 bases, with 12 bases spanning the gap. CDR1 is LGHNA, CDR2 YSLEER, per germline. CDR3 length: 14 residues. The CDR3 region is CASSPKGTSYEQYF. The CDR3 DNA reads as TGCGCCAGCAGTCCTAAAGGGACCTCCTACGAGCAGTACTTC.

In DNA, the CDR3 is TGTGCCAGCAGTTCATTAAGGGAAGAGACCCAGTACTTC. It is translated as CASSSLREETQYF. The chain has TRBV27 and TRBJ2-5; D call uncertain. This CDR3 comprises 13 residues. Germline V lookup: CDR1 MNHEY, CDR2 SMNVEV (reference sequence). The ends were cut back, 4 bases at V and 3 bases at J, with 9 bases in the middle.

J is TRBJ1-3 and V is TRBV5-1; the match to TRBD1 covers 11 bases. V lost 2 bases and J lost 8; bases outside the gene matches: 6. The V gene's germline CDR1 is SGHRS and CDR2 YFSETQ. The CDR3 contains 15 residues. The CDR3: CASSFGQGARDTIYF. CDR3 sequence (DNA): TGCGCCAGCAGCTTCGGACAGGGGGCACGAGACACCATATATTTT.